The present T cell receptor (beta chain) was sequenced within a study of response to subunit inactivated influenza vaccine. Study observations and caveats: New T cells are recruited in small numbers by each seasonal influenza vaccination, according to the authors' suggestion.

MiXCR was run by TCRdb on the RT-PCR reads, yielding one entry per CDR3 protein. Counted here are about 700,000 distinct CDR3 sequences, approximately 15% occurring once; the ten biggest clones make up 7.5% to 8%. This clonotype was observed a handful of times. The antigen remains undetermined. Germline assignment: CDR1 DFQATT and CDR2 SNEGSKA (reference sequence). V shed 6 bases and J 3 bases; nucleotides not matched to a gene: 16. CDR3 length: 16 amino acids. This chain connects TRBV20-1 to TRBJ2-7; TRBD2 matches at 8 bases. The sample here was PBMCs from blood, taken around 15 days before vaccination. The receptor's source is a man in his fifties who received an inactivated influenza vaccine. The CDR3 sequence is CSARGRAMAGGYEQYF. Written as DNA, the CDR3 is TGCAGTGCCAGGGGCAGGGCCATGGCGGGAGGCTACGAGCAGTACTTC.